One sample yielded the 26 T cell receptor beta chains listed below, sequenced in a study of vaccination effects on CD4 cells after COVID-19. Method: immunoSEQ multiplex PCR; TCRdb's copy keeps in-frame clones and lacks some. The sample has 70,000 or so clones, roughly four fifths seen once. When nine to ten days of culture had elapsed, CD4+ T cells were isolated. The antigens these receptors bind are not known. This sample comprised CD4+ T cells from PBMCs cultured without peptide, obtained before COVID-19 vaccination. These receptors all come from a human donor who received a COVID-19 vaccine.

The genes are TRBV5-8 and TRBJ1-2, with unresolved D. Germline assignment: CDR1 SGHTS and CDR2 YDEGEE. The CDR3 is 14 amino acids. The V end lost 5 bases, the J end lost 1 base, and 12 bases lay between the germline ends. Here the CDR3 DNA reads TGTGCCAGCAGTTTCGGTTGGGGTAACTATGGCTACACCTTC. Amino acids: CASSFGWGNYGYTF.

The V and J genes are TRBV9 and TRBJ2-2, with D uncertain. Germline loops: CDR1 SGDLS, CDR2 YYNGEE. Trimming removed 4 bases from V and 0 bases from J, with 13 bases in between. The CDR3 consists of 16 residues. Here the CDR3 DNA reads TGTGCCAGCAGCCCGAGAGGAGCCGCGAACACCGGGGAGCTGTTTTTT. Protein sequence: CASSPRGAANTGELFF.

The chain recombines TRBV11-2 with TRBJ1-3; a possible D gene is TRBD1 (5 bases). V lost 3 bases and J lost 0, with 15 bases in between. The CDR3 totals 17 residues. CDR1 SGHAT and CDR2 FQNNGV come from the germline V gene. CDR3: CASSFGDVRLSGNTIYF. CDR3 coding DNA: TGTGCCAGCAGCTTTGGGGACGTTCGCCTCTCTGGAAACACCATATATTTT.

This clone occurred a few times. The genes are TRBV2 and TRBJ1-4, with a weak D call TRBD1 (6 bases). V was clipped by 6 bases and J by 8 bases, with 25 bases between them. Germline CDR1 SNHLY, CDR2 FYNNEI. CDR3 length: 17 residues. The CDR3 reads CASSYRTHRDGFEKLFF. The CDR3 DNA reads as TGTGCCAGCAGCTACCGAACCCACAGGGACGGATTCGAAAAACTGTTTTTT.

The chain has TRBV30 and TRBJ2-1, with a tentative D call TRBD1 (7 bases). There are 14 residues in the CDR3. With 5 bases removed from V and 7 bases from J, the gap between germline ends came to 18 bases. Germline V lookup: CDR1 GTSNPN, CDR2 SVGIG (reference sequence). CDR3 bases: TGTGCCTGGCGCGGGACAGTGTTTGCGAATGAGCAGTTCTTC. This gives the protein CAWRGTVFANEQFF.

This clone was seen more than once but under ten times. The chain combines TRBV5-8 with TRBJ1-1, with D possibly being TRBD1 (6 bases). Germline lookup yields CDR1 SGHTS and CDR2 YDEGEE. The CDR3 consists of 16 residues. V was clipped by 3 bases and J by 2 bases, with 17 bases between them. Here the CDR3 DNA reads TGTGCCAGCAGCTCCCTGCGGGCAGGGACAAACACTGAAGCTTTCTTT. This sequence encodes CASSSLRAGTNTEAFF.

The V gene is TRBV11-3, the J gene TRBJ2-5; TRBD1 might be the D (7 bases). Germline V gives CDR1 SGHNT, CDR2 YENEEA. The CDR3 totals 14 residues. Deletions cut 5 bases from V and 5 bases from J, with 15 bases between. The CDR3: CASSGGGGLETQYF. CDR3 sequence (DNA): TGTGCCAGCAGCGGAGGAGGGGGCCTTGAGACCCAGTACTTC.

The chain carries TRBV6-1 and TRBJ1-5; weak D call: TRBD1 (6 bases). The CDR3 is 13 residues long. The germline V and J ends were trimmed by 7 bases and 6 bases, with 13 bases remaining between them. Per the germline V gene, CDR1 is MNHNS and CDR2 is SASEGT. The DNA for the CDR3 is TGTGCCAGCAAGAGGGGGAGCGGTCAGCCCCAGCATTTT. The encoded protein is CASKRGSGQPQHF.

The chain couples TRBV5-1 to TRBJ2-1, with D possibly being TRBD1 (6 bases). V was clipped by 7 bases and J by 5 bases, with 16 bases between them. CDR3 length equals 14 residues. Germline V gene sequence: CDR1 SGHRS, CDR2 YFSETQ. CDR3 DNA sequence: TGCGCCAGCCACAGGGTGGACGGAAACAATGAGCAGTTCTTC. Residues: CASHRVDGNNEQFF.

The chain's CDR3 is CATSDPGTEGEKLFF. CDR3 DNA: TGTGCCACCAGTGATCCCGGGACAGAGGGTGAAAAACTGTTTTTT. The chain couples TRBV24-1 to TRBJ1-4; 7 nucleotides match TRBD1. Germline lookup yields CDR1 KGHDR and CDR2 SFDVKD. V dropped 3 bases and J dropped 7; count of bases not matched to a gene: 7. CDR3 length: 15 amino acids.

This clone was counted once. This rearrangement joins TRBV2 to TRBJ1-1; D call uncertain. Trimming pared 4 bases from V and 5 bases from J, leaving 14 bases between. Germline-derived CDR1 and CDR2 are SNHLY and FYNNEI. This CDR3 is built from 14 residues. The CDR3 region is CASSGLISGTEAFF. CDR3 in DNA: TGTGCCAGCAGTGGGTTAATCTCGGGGACTGAAGCTTTCTTT.

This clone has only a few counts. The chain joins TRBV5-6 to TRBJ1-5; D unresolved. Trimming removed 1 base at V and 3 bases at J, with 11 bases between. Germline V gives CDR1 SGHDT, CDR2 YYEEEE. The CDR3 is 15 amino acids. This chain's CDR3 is CASSLRRLVNQPQHF. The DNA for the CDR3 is TGTGCCAGCAGCTTGCGGCGGCTAGTCAATCAGCCCCAGCATTTT.

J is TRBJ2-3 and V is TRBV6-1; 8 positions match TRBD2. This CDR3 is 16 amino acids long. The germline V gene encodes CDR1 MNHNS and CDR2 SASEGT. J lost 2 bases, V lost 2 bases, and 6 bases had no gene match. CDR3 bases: TGTGCCAGCAGTGAACCGGCGGGGGGATCCACAGATACGCAGTATTTT. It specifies CASSEPAGGSTDTQYF.

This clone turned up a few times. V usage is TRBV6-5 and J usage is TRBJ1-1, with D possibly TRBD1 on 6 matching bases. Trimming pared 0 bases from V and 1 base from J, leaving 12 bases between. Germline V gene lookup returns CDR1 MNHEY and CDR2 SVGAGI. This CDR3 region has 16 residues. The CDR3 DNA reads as TGTGCCAGCAGTTACTCCCTGGGGGCGGGGAACACTGAAGCTTTCTTT. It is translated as CASSYSLGAGNTEAFF.

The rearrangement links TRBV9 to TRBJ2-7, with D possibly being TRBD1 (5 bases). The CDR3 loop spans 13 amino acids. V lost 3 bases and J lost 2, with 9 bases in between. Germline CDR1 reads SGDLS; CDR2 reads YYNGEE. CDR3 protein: CASSAGIAYEQYV. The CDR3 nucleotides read TGTGCCAGCAGCGCAGGGATCGCCTACGAGCAGTACGTC.

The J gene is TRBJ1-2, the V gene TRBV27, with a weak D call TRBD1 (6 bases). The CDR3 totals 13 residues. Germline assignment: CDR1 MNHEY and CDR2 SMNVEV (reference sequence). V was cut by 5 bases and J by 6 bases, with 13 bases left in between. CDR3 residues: CASSQTGKNGYTF. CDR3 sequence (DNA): TGTGCCAGCAGTCAAACAGGGAAGAATGGCTACACCTTC.

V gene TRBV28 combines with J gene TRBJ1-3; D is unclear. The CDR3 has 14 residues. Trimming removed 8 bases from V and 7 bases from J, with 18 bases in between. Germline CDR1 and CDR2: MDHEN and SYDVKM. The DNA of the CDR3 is TGTGCCAGCCTCCGGACGGCTTCTCCGAACACCATATATTTT. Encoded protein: CASLRTASPNTIYF.

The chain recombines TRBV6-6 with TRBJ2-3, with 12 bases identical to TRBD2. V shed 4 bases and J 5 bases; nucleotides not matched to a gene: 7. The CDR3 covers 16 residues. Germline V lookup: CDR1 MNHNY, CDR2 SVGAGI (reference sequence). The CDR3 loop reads CASSSLAGGPGDTQYF. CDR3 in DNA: TGTGCCAGCAGTTCCCTAGCGGGGGGGCCGGGAGATACGCAGTATTTT.

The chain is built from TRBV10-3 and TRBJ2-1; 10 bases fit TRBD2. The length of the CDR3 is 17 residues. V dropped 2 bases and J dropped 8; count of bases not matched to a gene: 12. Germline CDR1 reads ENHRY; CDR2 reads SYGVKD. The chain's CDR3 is CAISEPGRASGGDEQFF. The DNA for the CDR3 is TGTGCCATCAGTGAGCCTGGAAGGGCTAGCGGGGGCGATGAGCAGTTCTTC.

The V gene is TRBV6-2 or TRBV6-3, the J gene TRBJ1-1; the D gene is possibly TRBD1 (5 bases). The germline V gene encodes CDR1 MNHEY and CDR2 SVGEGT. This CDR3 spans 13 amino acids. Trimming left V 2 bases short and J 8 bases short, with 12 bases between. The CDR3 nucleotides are TGTGCCAGCAGTTACGGGACGGGAGCAGAAGCTTTCTTT. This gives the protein CASSYGTGAEAFF.

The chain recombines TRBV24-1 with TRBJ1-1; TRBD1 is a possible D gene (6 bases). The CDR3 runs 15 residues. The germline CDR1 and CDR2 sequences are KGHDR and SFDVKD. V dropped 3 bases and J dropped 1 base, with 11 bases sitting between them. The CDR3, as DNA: TGTGCCACCAGTGATGGAACGACAGGGAACACTGAAGCTTTCTTT. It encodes CATSDGTTGNTEAFF.

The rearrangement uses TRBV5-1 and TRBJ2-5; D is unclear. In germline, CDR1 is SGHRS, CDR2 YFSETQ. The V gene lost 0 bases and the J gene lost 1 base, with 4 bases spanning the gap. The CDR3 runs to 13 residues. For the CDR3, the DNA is TGCGCCAGCAGCTTGGGAGCCCAAGAGACCCAGTACTTC. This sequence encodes CASSLGAQETQYF.

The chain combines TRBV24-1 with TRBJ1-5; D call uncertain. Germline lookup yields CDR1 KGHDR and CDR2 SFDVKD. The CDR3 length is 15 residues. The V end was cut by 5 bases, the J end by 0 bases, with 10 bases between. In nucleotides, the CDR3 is TGTGCCACCAGTGGAGCCCTTTATAGCAATCAGCCCCAGCATTTT. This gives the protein CATSGALYSNQPQHF.

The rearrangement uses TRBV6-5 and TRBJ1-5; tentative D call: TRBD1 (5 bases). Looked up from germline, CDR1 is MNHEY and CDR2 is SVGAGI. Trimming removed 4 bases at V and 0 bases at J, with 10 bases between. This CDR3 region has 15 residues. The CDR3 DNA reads TGTGCCAGCAGTTTCATTGACAGTAGCAATCAGCCCCAGCATTTT. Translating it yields CASSFIDSSNQPQHF.

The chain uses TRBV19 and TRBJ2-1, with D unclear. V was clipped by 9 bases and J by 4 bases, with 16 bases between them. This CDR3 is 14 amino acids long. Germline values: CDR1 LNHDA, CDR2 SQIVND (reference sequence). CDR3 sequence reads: CASNTYPGYNEQFF. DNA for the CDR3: TGTGCCAGCAACACTTACCCAGGTTACAATGAGCAGTTCTTC. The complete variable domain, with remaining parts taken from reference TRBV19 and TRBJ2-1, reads DGGITQSPKYLFRKEGQNVTLSCEQNLNHDAMYWYRQDPGQGLRLIYYSQIVNDFQKGDIAEGYSVSREKKESFPLTVTSAQKNPTAFYLCASNTYPGYNEQFFGPGTRLTVL.

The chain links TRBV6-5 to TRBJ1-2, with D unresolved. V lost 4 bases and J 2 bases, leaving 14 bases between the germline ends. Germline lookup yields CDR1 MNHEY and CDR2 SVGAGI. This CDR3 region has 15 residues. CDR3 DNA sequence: TGTGCCAGCAGTTTGAGTCCGCTGGGGAACTATGGCTACACCTTC. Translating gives CASSLSPLGNYGYTF.